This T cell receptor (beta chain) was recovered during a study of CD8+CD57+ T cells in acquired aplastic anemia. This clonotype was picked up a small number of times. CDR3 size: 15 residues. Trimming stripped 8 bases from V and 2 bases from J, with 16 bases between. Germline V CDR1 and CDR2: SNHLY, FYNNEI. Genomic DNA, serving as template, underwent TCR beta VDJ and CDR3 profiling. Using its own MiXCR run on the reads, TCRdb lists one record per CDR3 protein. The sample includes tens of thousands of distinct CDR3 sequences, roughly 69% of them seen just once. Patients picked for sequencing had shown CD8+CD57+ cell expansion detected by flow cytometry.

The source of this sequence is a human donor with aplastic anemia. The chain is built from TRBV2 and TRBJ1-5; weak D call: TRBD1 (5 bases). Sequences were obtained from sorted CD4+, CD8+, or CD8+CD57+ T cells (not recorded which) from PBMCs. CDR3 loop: CASGPEGMGNQPQHF. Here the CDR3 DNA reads TGTGCCAGCGGTCCAGAGGGGATGGGCAATCAGCCCCAGCATTTT. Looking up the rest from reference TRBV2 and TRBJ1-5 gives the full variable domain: EPEVTQTPSHQVTQMGQEVILRCVPISNHLYFYWYRQILGQKVEFLVSFYNNEISEKSEIFDDQFSVERPDGSNFTLKIRSTKLEDSAMYFCASGPEGMGNQPQHFGDGTRLSIL.